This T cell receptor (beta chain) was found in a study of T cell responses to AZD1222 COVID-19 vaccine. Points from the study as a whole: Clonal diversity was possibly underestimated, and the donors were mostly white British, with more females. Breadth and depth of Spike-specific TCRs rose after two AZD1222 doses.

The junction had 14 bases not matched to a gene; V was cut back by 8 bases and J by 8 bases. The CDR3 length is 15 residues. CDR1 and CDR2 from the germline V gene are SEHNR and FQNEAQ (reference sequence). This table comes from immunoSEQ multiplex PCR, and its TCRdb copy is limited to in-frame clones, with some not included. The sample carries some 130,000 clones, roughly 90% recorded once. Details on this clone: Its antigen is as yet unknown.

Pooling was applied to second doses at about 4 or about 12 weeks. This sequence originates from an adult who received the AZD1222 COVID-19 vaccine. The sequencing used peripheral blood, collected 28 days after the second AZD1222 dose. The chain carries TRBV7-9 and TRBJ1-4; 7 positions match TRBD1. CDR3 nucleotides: TGTGCCAGCGGCCCATGGGACAGTAGTGGGGAAAAACTGTTTTTT. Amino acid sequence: CASGPWDSSGEKLFF.